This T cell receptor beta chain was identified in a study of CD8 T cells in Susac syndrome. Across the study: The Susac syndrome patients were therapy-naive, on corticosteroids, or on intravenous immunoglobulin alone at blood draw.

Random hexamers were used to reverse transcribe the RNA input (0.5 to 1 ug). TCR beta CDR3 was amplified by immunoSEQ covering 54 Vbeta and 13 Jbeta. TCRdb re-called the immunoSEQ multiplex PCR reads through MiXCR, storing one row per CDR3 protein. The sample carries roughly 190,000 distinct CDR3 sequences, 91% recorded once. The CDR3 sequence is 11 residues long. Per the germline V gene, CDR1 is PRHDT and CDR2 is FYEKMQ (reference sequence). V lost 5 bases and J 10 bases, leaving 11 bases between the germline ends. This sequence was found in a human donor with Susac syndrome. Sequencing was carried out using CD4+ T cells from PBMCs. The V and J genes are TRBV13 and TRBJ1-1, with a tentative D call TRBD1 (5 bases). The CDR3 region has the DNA TGTGCCAGCAGCCAGGGAGGGGCAGCTTTCTTT. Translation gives CASSQGGAAFF.